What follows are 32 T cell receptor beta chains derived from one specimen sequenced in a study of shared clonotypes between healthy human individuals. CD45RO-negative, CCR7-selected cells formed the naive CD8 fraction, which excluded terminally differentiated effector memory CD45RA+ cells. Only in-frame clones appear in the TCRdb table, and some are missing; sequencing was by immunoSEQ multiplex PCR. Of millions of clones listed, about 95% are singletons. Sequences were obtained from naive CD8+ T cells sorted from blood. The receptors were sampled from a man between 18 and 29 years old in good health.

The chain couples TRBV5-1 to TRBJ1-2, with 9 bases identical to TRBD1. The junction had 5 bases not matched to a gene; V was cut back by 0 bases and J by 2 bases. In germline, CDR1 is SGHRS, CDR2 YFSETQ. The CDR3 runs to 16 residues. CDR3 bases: TGCGCCAGCAGCTTGGGATACGGGACAGGGAACTATGGCTACACCTTC. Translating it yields CASSLGYGTGNYGYTF.

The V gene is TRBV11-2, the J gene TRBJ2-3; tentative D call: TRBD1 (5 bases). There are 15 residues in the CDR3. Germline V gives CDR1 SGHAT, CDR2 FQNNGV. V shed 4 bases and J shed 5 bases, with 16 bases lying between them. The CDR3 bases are TGTGCCAGCAGCTCCAACCGGACAAAAGTAGATACGCAGTATTTT. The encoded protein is CASSSNRTKVDTQYF.

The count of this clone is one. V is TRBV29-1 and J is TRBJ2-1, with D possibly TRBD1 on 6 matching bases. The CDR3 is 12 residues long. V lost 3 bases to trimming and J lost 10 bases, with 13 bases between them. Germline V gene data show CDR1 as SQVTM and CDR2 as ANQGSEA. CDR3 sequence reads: CSVEGDRPEQFF. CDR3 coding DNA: TGCAGCGTTGAGGGCGACAGGCCGGAGCAGTTCTTC.

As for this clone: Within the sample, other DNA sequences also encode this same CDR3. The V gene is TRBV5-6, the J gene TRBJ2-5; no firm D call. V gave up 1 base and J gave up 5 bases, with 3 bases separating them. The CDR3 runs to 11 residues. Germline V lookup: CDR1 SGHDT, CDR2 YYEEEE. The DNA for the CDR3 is TGTGCCAGCAGCTTGCTGGAGACCCAGTACTTC. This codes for CASSLLETQYF.

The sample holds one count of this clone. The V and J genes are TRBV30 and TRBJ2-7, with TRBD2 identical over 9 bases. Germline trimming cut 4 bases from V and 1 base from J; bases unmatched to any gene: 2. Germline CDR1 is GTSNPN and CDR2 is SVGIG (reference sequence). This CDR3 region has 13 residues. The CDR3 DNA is TGTGCCTGGAATGCGGGGGGGTCCTACGAGCAGTACTTC. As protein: CAWNAGGSYEQYF.

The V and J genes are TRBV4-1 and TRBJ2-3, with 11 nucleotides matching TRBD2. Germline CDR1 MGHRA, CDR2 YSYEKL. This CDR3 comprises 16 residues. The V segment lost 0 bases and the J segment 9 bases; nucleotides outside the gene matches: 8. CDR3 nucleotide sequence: TGCGCCAGCAGCCAAGAAGCGCTAGCGGGGGGCGGAACGCAGTATTTT. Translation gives CASSQEALAGGGTQYF.

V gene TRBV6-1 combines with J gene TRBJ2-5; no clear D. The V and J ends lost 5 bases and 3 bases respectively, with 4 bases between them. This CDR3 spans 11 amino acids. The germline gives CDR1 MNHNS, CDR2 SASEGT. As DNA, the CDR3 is TGTGCCAGCAGTACCAAAGAGACCCAGTACTTC. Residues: CASSTKETQYF.

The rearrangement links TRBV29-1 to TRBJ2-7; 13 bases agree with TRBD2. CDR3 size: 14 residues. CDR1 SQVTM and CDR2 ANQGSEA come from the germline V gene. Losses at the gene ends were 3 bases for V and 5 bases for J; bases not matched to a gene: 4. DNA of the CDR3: TGCAGCGTTGACAAGGGACTAGCGGGAAACGAGCAGTACTTC. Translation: CSVDKGLAGNEQYF.

CDR3: CASSPAPGPLTQHF. As DNA, the CDR3 is TGCGCCAGCAGCCCAGCCCCGGGGCCCTTGACCCAGCATTTT. The gene calls are TRBV10-2 and TRBJ1-5; D is perhaps TRBD1 (5 bases). Trimming took 6 bases from V and 11 from J, leaving 20 bases between them. Germline assignment: CDR1 WSHSY and CDR2 SAAADI. This CDR3 has 14 residues.

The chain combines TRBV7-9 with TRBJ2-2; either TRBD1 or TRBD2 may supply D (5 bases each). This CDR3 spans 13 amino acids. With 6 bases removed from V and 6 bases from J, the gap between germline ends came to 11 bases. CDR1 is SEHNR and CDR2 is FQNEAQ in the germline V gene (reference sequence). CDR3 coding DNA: TGTGCCAGCAGGGGGGAAGTAGCCGGGGAGCTGTTTTTT. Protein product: CASRGEVAGELFF.

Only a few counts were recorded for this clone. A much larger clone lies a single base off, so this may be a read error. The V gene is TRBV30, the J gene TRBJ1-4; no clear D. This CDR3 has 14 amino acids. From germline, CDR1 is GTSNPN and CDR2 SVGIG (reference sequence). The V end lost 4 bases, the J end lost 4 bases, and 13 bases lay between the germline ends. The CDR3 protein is CAWTRNASNEKLFF. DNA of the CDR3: TGTGCCTGGACAAGGAACGCCAGTAATGAAAAACTGTTTTTT.

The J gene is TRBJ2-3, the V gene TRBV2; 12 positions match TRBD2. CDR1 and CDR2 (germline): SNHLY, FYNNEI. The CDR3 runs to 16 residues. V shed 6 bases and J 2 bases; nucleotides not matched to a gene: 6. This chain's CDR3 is CASRDGTSGFTDTQYF. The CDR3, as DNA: TGTGCCAGCAGAGACGGGACTAGCGGGTTCACAGATACGCAGTATTTT. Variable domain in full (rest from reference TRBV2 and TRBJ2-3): EPEVTQTPSHQVTQMGQEVILRCVPISNHLYFYWYRQILGQKVEFLVSFYNNEISEKSEIFDDQFSVERPDGSNFTLKIRSTKLEDSAMYFCASRDGTSGFTDTQYFGPGTRLTVL.

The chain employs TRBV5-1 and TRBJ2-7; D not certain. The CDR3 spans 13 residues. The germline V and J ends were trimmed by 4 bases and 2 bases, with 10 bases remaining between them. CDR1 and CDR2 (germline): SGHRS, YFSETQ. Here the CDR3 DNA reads TGCGCCAGCAGCCCCCAGCCCCCCTACGAGCAGTACTTC. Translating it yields CASSPQPPYEQYF.

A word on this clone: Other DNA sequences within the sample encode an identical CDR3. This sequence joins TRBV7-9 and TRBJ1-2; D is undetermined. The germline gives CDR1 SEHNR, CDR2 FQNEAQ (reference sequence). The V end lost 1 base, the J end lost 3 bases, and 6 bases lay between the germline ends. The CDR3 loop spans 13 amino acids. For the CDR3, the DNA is TGTGCCAGCAGCTTAGGGCAGGACTATGGCTACACCTTC. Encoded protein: CASSLGQDYGYTF.

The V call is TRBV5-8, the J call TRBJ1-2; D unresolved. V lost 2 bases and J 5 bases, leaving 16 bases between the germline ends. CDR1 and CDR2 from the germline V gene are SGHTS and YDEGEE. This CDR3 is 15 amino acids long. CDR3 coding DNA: TGTGCCAGCAGCTTCAGACTGGACCGAAAATATGGCTACACCTTC. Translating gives CASSFRLDRKYGYTF.

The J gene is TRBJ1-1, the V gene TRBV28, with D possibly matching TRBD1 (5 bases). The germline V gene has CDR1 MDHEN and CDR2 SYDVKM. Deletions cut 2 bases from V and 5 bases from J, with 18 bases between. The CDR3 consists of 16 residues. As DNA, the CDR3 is TGTGCCAGCAGTTTAGGATTCAGGGACGGAGAGACTGAAGCTTTCTTT. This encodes CASSLGFRDGETEAFF.

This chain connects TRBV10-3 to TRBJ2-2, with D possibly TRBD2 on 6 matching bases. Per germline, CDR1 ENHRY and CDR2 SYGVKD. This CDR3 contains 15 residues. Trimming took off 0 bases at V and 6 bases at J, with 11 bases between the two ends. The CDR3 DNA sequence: TGTGCCATCAGTGAGTCCCGACTAGATCCCGGGGAGCTGTTTTTT. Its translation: CAISESRLDPGELFF.

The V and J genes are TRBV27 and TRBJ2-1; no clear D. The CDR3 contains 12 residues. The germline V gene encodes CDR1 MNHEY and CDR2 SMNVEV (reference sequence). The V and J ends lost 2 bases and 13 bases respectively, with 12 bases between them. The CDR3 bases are TGTGCCAGCAGTTTAGACAAGGTGGAACAGTTCTTC. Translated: CASSLDKVEQFF.

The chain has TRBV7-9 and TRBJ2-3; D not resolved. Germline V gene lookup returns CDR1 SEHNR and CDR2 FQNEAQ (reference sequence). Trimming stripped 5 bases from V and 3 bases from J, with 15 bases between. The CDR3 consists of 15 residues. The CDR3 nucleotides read TGTGCCAGCAGCCCCGGCCGGCCGTCGACAGATACGCAGTATTTT. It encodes CASSPGRPSTDTQYF.

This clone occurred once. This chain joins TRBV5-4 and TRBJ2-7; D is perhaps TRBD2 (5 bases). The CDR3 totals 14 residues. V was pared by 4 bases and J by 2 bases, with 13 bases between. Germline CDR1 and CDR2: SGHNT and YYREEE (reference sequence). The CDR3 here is CASSLRNGAYEQYF. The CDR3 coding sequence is TGTGCCAGCAGCCTCCGGAACGGGGCCTACGAGCAGTACTTC.

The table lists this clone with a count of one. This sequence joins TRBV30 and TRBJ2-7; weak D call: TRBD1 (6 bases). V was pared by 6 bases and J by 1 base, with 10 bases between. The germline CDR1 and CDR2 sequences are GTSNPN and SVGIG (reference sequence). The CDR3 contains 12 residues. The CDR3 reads CACIGGSYEQYF. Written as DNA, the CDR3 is TGTGCCTGTATAGGGGGTTCCTACGAGCAGTACTTC.

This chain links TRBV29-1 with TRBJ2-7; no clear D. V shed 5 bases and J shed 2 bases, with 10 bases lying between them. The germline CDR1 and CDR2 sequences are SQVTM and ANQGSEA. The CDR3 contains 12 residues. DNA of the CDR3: TGCAGCGTTCTGGAAGATGCCTACGAGCAGTACTTC. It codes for CSVLEDAYEQYF.

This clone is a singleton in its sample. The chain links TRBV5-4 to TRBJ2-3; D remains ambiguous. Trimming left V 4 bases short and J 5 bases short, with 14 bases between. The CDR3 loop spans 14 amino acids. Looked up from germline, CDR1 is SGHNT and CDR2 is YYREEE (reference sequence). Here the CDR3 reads CASSLESNEDTQYF. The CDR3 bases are TGTGCCAGCAGCCTGGAGTCCAACGAAGATACGCAGTATTTT.

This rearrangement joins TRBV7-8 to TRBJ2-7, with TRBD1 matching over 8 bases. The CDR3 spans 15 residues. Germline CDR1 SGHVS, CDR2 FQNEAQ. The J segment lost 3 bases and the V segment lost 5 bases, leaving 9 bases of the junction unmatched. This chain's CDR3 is CASSPPGTGRYEQYF. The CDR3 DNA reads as TGTGCCAGCAGCCCCCCCGGGACAGGCCGCTACGAGCAGTACTTC. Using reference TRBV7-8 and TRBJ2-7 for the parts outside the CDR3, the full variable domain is GAGVSQSPRYKVAKRGQDVALRCDPISGHVSLFWYQQALGQGPEFLTYFQNEAQLDKSGLPSDRFFAERPEGSVSTLKIQRTQQEDSAVYLCASSPPGTGRYEQYFGPGTRLTVT.

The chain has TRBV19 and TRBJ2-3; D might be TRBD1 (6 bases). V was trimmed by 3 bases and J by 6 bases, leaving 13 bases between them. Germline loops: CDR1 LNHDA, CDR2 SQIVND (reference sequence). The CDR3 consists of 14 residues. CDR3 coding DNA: TGTGCCAGTAGTATGGGGGCAGGGAGTGATACGCAGTATTTT. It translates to CASSMGAGSDTQYF.

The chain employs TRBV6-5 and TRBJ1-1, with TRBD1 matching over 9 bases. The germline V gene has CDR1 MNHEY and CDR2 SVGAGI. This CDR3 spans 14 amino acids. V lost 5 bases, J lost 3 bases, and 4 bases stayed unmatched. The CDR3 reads CASSNTGGYTEAFF. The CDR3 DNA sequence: TGTGCCAGCAGTAACACAGGGGGCTACACTGAAGCTTTCTTT.

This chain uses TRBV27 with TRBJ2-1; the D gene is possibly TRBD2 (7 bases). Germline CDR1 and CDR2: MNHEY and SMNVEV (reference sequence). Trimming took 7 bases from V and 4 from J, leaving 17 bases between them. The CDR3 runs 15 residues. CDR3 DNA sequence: TGTGCCAGCACTCTGGGGGGGCCTCGGTACAATGAGCAGTTCTTC. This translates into CASTLGGPRYNEQFF.

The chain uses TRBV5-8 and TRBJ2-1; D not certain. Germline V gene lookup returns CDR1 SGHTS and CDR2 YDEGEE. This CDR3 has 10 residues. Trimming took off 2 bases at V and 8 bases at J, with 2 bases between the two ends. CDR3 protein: CASSLDEQFF. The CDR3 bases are TGTGCCAGCAGCTTAGATGAGCAGTTCTTC.

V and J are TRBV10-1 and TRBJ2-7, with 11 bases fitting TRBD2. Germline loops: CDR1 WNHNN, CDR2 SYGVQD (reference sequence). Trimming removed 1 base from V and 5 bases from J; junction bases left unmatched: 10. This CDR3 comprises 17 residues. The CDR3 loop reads CASSEYGLAGGENEQYF. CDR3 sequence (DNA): TGCGCCAGCAGTGAGTATGGTCTAGCGGGAGGTGAAAACGAGCAGTACTTC.

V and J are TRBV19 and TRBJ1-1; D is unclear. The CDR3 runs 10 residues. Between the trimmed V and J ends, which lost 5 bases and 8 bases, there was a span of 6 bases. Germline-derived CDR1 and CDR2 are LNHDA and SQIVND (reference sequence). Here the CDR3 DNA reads TGTGCCAGTAGTGGGCCCGAAGCTTTCTTT. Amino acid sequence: CASSGPEAFF.

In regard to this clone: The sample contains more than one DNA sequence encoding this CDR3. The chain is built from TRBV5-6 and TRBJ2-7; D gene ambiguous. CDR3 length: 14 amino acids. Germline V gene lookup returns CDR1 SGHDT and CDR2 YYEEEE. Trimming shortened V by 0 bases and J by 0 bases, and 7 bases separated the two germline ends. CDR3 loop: CASSLAGSSYEQYF. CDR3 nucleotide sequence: TGTGCCAGCAGCTTGGCCGGCAGCTCCTACGAGCAGTACTTC.

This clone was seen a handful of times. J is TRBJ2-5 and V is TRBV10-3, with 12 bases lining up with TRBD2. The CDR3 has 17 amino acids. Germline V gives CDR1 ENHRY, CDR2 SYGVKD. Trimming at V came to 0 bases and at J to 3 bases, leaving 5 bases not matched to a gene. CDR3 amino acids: CAISESVTSGREETQYF. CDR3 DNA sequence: TGTGCCATCAGTGAGTCAGTGACTAGCGGGAGAGAAGAGACCCAGTACTTC.